This TCR beta chain derives from a study of blood T cell repertoires in COVID-19. About the research overall: The analysed material was cDNA or gDNA that came from T cells, B-cell-depleted T cells, or PBMCs.

Sequencing used immunoSEQ multiplex PCR; TCRdb keeps in-frame clones, though not all of them. The sample consists of under 80,000 clones, roughly 71% of them appearing once. The CDR3 extends over 14 amino acids. Trimming pared 6 bases from V and 1 base from J, leaving 10 bases between. The germline CDR1 and CDR2 sequences are SEHNR and FQNEAQ (reference sequence). This clone occurred a few times. This clonotype was obtained from a man aged 60 to 75 with COVID-19, enrolled during active disease. The specimen was peripheral blood. J is TRBJ1-3 and V is TRBV7-9; D call uncertain. DNA of the CDR3: TGTGCCAGCAGTACTCACGGTTCTGGAAACACCATATATTTT. Translation gives CASSTHGSGNTIYF. The variable domain in full, with the rest retrieved from reference TRBV7-9 and TRBJ1-3, is DTGVSQNPRHKITKRGQNVTFRCDPISEHNRLYWYRQTLGQGPEFLTYFQNEAQLEKSRLLSDRFSAERPKGSFSTLEIQRTEQGDSAMYLCASSTHGSGNTIYFGEGSWLTVV.